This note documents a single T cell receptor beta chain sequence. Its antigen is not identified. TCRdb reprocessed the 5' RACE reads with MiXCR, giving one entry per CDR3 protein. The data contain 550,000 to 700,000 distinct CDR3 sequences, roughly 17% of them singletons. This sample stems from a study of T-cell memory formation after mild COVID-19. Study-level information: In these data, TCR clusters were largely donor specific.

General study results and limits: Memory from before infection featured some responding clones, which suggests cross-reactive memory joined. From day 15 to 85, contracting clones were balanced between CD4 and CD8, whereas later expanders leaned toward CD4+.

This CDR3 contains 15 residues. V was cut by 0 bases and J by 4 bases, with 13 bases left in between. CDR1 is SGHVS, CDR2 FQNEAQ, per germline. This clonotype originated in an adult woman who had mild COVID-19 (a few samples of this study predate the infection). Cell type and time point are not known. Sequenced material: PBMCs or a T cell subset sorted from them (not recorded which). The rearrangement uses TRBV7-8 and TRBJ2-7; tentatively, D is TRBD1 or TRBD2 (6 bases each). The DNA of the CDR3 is TGTGCCAGCAGCTTAGCGGAGGGACACATATACGAGCAGTACTTC. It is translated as CASSLAEGHIYEQYF.